A selection of T cell receptor beta chains follows, all from one sample in a study of a mutant IDH1 vaccine in newly diagnosed glioma. The assay was immunoSEQ multiplex PCR, and TCRdb's table has in-frame clones only and misses some. Of 34,000 or so clones listed, 60% to 80% are singletons. These receptors have no identified antigens. The sequenced sample was PBMCs, obtained from a glioma patient whose treatment included an IDH1 peptide vaccine. These receptors all stem from a man aged 25 to 40 with glioma. CDR3s include the opening cysteine and the closing phenylalanine or tryptophan. The D gene is left open where the match is weak. The listing skips clone size in some rows; elsewhere it reads once, few, many or a size class.

>TRBD2|TRBV29-1|few|TRBJ2-1
CSVDKGGGRVNEQFF
TGCAGCGTTGACAAAGGTGGCGGGAGAGTCAATGAGCAGTTCTTC
>NA|TRBV28|few|TRBJ1-2
CASRGRADYYGYTF
TGTGCCAGCAGGGGCCGCGCAGACTACTATGGCTACACCTTC
>NA|TRBV19|NA|TRBJ1-1
CASSIGNTGSTEAFF
TGTGCCAGTAGTATCGGGAACACCGGGAGCACTGAAGCTTTCTTT
>TRBD1|TRBV30|NA|TRBJ2-7
CAWSVKPGQGGGEQYF
TGTGCCTGGAGTGTAAAGCCGGGACAGGGTGGAGGCGAGCAGTACTTC
>NA|TRBV5-1|once|TRBJ1-3
CASSSSVSGNTIYF
TGCGCCAGCAGCTCTTCGGTCTCTGGAAACACCATATATTTT
>NA|TRBV6-1|NA|TRBJ2-1
CASSEVDSINEQFF
TGTGCCAGCAGTGAAGTGGACTCAATCAATGAGCAGTTCTTC
>NA|TRBV2|NA|TRBJ2-1
CASSTSRDRRPASGQYEQFF
TGTGCCAGCAGTACTTCCCGGGACAGGCGTCCGGCTAGCGGGCAGTATGAGCAGTTCTTC
>NA|TRBV7-3|NA|TRBJ1-5
CASSLEPGQPQHF
TGTGCCAGCAGCTTGGAGCCTGGTCAGCCCCAGCATTTT
>TRBD1|TRBV29-1|NA|TRBJ1-4
CSVEGTGGEKLFF
TGCAGCGTTGAAGGGACAGGGGGTGAAAAACTGTTTTTT
>TRBD1|TRBV7-2|NA|TRBJ2-6
CASSPRDRYSGANVLTF
TGTGCCAGCAGCCCCAGGGACAGGTACTCTGGGGCCAACGTCCTGACTTTC
>NA|TRBV6-1|once|TRBJ2-5
CASSTTGLETQYF
TGTGCCAGCAGTACCACAGGGCTAGAGACCCAGTACTTC
>TRBD1|TRBV5-1|NA|TRBJ1-5
CASSPGQGNQPQHF
TGCGCCAGCAGCCCGGGACAGGGGAATCAGCCCCAGCATTTT
>NA|TRBV4-2|NA|TRBJ2-5
CASSQDQGGETQYF
TGTGCCAGCAGCCAGGACCAGGGGGGAGAGACCCAGTACTTC
>TRBD1|TRBV6-5|NA|TRBJ2-7
CASSFSTGVSYEQYF
TGTGCCAGCAGTTTCTCGACAGGGGTCTCCTACGAGCAGTACTTC
>TRBD1|TRBV30|NA|TRBJ2-1
CAWSPRDRNNEQFF
TGTGCCTGGAGCCCCCGGGACAGAAACAATGAGCAGTTCTTC
>NA|TRBV10-3|few|TRBJ2-3
CAISELDRTDTQYF
TGTGCCATCAGTGAACTTGACAGGACAGATACGCAGTATTTT
>NA|TRBV5-6|once|TRBJ2-7
CASSLGPEYEQYF
TGTGCCAGCAGCTTGGGACCGGAATACGAGCAGTACTTC
>TRBD1|TRBV19|NA|TRBJ1-2
CASSLLPDRGRNYGYTF
TGTGCCAGTAGTCTTTTACCCGACAGGGGTCGGAACTATGGCTACACCTTC
>NA|TRBV18|NA|TRBJ1-4
CASSSDRPPNEKLFF
TGTGCCAGCTCATCTGACAGGCCGCCTAATGAAAAACTGTTTTTT
>NA|TRBV5-8|NA|TRBJ2-5
CASSPPRAQETQYF
TGTGCCAGCAGTCCCCCACGGGCTCAAGAGACCCAGTACTTC
>NA|TRBV5-4|NA|TRBJ2-1
CASSGERSSYNEQFF
TGTGCCAGCAGCGGGGAGAGAAGCTCCTACAATGAGCAGTTCTTC
>NA|TRBV9|NA|TRBJ2-5
CASSTGVGETQYF
TGTGCCAGCTCTACGGGGGTAGGAGAGACCCAGTACTTC
>NA|TRBV21-1|NA|TRBJ2-1
CASSKGRLAGGIEQFF
TGTGCCAGCAGCAAAGGGAGACTAGCGGGAGGTATTGAGCAGTTCTTC
>TRBD2|TRBV19|once|TRBJ2-7
CASTKEPPGLAGWYEQYF
TGTGCCAGCACCAAGGAACCGCCGGGACTAGCGGGATGGTACGAGCAGTACTTC
>TRBD1|TRBV19|NA|TRBJ2-5
CASSPRTGEKETQYF
TGTGCCAGTAGTCCGAGGACAGGGGAGAAAGAGACCCAGTACTTC
>NA|TRBV6-5|NA|TRBJ2-2
CASSNLRELFF
TGTGCCAGCAGTAACCTCCGGGAGCTGTTTTTT
>NA|TRBV20-1|NA|TRBJ2-5
CSARGQETQYF
TGCAGTGCTAGGGGACAAGAGACCCAGTACTTC
>NA|TRBV27|NA|TRBJ1-4
CASSSRARNEKLFF
TGTGCCAGCAGTTCCAGGGCCCGTAATGAAAAACTGTTTTTT
>NA|TRBV5-8|NA|TRBJ1-4
CASSLGQANEKLFF
TGTGCCAGCAGCTTGGGACAGGCTAATGAAAAACTGTTTTTT
>NA|TRBV27|NA|TRBJ1-2
CASGPSGPKGYTF
TGTGCCAGCGGGCCTTCAGGGCCGAAGGGCTACACCTTC
>TRBD1|TRBV5-4|NA|TRBJ1-3
CASSPDRAGNTIYF
TGTGCCAGCAGCCCGGACAGGGCTGGAAACACCATATATTTT
>NA|TRBV2|NA|TRBJ1-6
CASQTVWPLHF
TGTGCCAGCCAGACAGTTTGGCCCCTCCACTTT
>TRBD1|TRBV5-8|NA|TRBJ1-5
CASSSGQGIQPQHF
TGTGCCAGCAGCTCGGGACAGGGCATTCAGCCCCAGCATTTT
>NA|TRBV5-1|NA|TRBJ2-3
CASAREYTDTQYF
TGCGCCAGTGCTCGGGAGTACACAGATACGCAGTATTTT
>NA|TRBV5-1|NA|TRBJ2-5
CASSSVTEETQYF
TGCGCCAGCAGCAGCGTAACAGAAGAGACCCAGTACTTC
>NA|TRBV4-1|few|TRBJ1-4
CASSQDRGPGKGEKLFF
TGCGCCAGCAGCCAAGATCGCGGGCCAGGGAAAGGTGAAAAACTGTTTTTT
>NA|TRBV29-1|NA|TRBJ1-1
CSVFSPGLNTEAFF
TGCAGCGTTTTTTCGCCGGGCTTGAACACTGAAGCTTTCTTT
>NA|TRBV20-1|NA|TRBJ2-7
CSARDGYEQYF
TGCAGTGCTAGGGACGGCTACGAGCAGTACTTC
>NA|TRBV11-2|NA|TRBJ1-6
CASAKEGRRSLRDSPLHF
TGTGCCAGCGCAAAAGAAGGCCGTCGCTCCTTAAGGGATTCACCCCTCCACTTT
>TRBD1|TRBV10-3|few|TRBJ2-2
CAISETGAMNTGELFF
TGTGCCATCAGTGAGACAGGGGCGATGAACACCGGGGAGCTGTTTTTT
>TRBD1|TRBV11-2|NA|TRBJ2-3
CASSPPGQGADTQYF
TGTGCCAGCAGTCCCCCGGGACAGGGGGCAGATACGCAGTATTTT
>NA|TRBV30|once|TRBJ2-3
CAWSPGLADTQYF
TGTGCCTGGAGCCCGGGCCTCGCAGATACGCAGTATTTT
>NA|TRBV14|NA|TRBJ2-7
CASSQAIGGYEQYF
TGTGCCAGCAGCCAAGCGATAGGCGGATACGAGCAGTACTTC
>TRBD1|TRBV13|few|TRBJ1-1
CASSLRGDRDTEAFF
TGTGCCAGCAGCTTAAGAGGCGACAGGGACACTGAAGCTTTCTTT
>TRBD2|TRBV5-1|NA|TRBJ2-1
CASSLVAGLVRQDSYNEQFF
TGCGCCAGCAGCTTGGTGGCAGGACTAGTTAGGCAGGACTCCTACAATGAGCAGTTCTTC
>TRBD1|TRBV27|NA|TRBJ1-5
CASRGTGHAPQHF
TGTGCCAGCAGGGGGACAGGACATGCGCCCCAGCATTTT
>NA|TRBV2|NA|TRBJ2-1
CASSGQYNEQFF
TGTGCCAGCAGCGGACAGTACAATGAGCAGTTCTTC
>TRBD1|TRBV10-3|NA|TRBJ2-5
CATIDRAGETQYF
TGTGCCACCATAGACAGGGCCGGGGAGACCCAGTACTTC
>TRBD2|TRBV4-1|NA|TRBJ2-2
CASRRTSGSGTGELFF
TGCGCCAGCAGACGGACTAGCGGGAGTGGTACCGGGGAGCTGTTTTTT
>TRBD1|TRBV5-8|NA|TRBJ2-7
CASSRRQGADEQYF
TGTGCCAGCAGTCGACGGCAGGGGGCTGACGAGCAGTACTTC
>NA|TRBV11-2|NA|TRBJ2-7
CASSLASYEQYF
TGTGCCAGCAGCTTAGCCTCCTACGAGCAGTACTTC
>NA|TRBV5-6|NA|TRBJ1-4
CASSKSPGTGGEKLFF
TGTGCCAGCAGCAAAAGCCCTGGGACCGGCGGAGAAAAACTGTTTTTT
>NA|TRBV5-4|NA|TRBJ2-5
CASSSSQETQYF
TGTGCCAGCAGCTCCTCCCAAGAGACCCAGTACTTC
>NA|TRBV15|NA|TRBJ1-6
CATSGQQGGNSPLHF
TGTGCCACCAGCGGACAACAGGGCGGCAATTCACCCCTCCACTTT
>NA|TRBV6-1|NA|TRBJ2-7
CASSRGYESYEQYF
TGTGCCAGCAGTCGAGGGTACGAGTCCTACGAGCAGTACTTC
>NA|TRBV5-6|NA|TRBJ1-2
CASSITTGEYGYTF
TGTGCCAGCAGCATAACAACCGGGGAATATGGCTACACCTTC
>TRBD1|TRBV7-9|NA|TRBJ2-7
CASIRTGGRNEQYF
TGTGCCAGCATCCGGACAGGGGGGAGGAACGAGCAGTACTTC
>TRBD2|TRBV27|NA|TRBJ2-1
CASTRTSGSYEQFF
TGTGCCAGCACCAGGACTAGCGGGAGCTATGAGCAGTTCTTC